This T cell receptor (beta chain) appears in the sequencing data of a study of breast tumors, draining lymph nodes, adjacent tissues listed by TCRdb under 2016. With regard to the full study: TCR beta repertoires were compared across tumor, adjacent nontumor tissue and axillary lymph nodes obtained from breast cancer patients. The study aimed to assess the relationships and possible T-cell exchange between tumor, surrounding tissue and draining lymph node repertoires in human breast cancer. Broad study findings and their caveats: The conclusion that tumor T cells originate in lymph nodes was presented as consistent with a hypothesis rather than as directly demonstrated. Tumor and nontumor tissue repertoires were found to be significantly more similar in luminal-like than in basal-like breast cancer. The data were considered consistent with most tumor T cells being derived from the lymph node and subsequently expanding within tumor tissue. T-cell repertoire diversity in tumors was found to be lower than in lymph nodes but higher than in nontumor tissue, and preferential V and J gene usage was observed.

The CDR3 measures 16 amino acids from cysteine to phenylalanine. Only CDR3 DNA is held: 48 bases, read in frame from base 1. The germline V end is reduced by 4 bases and the J end by 0 bases; junction bases left unmatched: 7. Based on the germline V gene (reference sequence), the CDR1 and CDR2 sequences are DFQATT and SNEGSKA. This clonotype has more than one count but fewer than ten. What antigen it recognizes has not been identified. No much larger clone exists at a distance of one base, and base qualities are not known. The instrument was an Illumina HiSeq 2000. Multiplex PCR amplification was used to generate the TCR beta chain libraries. High-throughput sequencing was used to analyze the amplified TCR beta chain products. TCRdb applied fastp at Q25 and MiXCR to the public reads, then kept only in-frame beta chains. Each CDR3 protein appears once, grouped with its most common genes and DNA. The sample profile shows tens of thousands of distinct CDR3 sequences; roughly 55% of them were found once. Of the sample, around an eighth is held by the ten largest clones.

The chain links TRBV20-1 with TRBJ1-3; TRBD1 matches 9 bases in the middle. This sequence was found in a female donor with breast cancer. Some clones in this sample may be carry-over from other donors' samples. Sequences were obtained from breast tumor tissue. The DNA is as follows: TGCAGTGCTACCTCTTTGACAGGGGGCTCTGGAAACACCATATATTTT. Its translation is CSATSLTGGSGNTIYF.